Following are 9 T cell receptor beta chains from one sample sequenced in a study of cytomegalovirus exposure and HLA in healthy donors. The assay was immunoSEQ multiplex PCR, and TCRdb's table has in-frame clones only and misses some. The table lists 160,000 or so clones, approximately 86% of them singletons. The source material was PBMCs. The receptors stem from a man aged 25-40 years in good health and CMV-seropositive.

The chain employs TRBV7-2 and TRBJ2-3, with 8 bases matching TRBD2. The CDR3 covers 15 residues. J was trimmed by 11 bases and V by 2 bases; bases with no gene match: 12. Germline V lookup: CDR1 SGHTA, CDR2 FQGNSA. The CDR3 region is CASSLRLAYTGGQYF. The CDR3 nucleotides read TGTGCCAGCAGCTTACGACTAGCGTATACGGGGGGGCAGTATTTT.

The rearrangement joins TRBV5-6 to TRBJ2-3; TRBD2 aligns across 10 bases. The germline V gene encodes CDR1 SGHDT and CDR2 YYEEEE. The CDR3 has 17 residues. V lost 1 base, J lost 2 bases, and 7 bases stayed unmatched. CDR3 in DNA: TGTGCCAGCAGCTTGCCCCTAGCGGGGGCCTACACAGATACGCAGTATTTT. Protein sequence: CASSLPLAGAYTDTQYF.

The chain couples TRBV6-6 to TRBJ1-5, with D possibly TRBD1 on 5 matching bases. CDR1 is MNHNY, CDR2 SVGAGI, per germline (reference sequence). There are 15 residues in the CDR3. Trimming left V 7 bases short and J 0 bases short, with 13 bases between. The CDR3 bases are TGTGCCAGCATGCGTCAGGGATATAGCAATCAGCCCCAGCATTTT. This gives the protein CASMRQGYSNQPQHF.

This chain's CDR3 is CSSSGGSSTDTQYF. The CDR3 DNA reads TGCAGCTCCTCAGGGGGCAGTAGCACAGATACGCAGTATTTT. The chain uses TRBV29-1 and TRBJ2-3; the match to TRBD1 covers 8 bases. V lost 8 bases to trimming and J lost 0 bases; unmatched junction nucleotides: 7. The germline CDR1 and CDR2 sequences are SQVTM and ANQGSEA. This CDR3 spans 14 amino acids.

This rearrangement joins TRBV5-6 to TRBJ2-3, with 12 bases aligning to TRBD2. Trimming at V came to 1 base and at J to 2 bases, leaving 8 bases not matched to a gene. This CDR3 has 18 residues. Germline CDR1 SGHDT, CDR2 YYEEEE. CDR3 nucleotides: TGTGCCAGCAGCTTGATTTTAGGACTAGCGGGGAACACAGATACGCAGTATTTT. Translation gives CASSLILGLAGNTDTQYF.

Many counts were recorded for this clone. The CDR3 loop reads CASSTEGGSGANVLTF. The CDR3 region has the DNA TGTGCCAGCAGTACCGAGGGAGGTTCTGGGGCCAACGTCCTGACTTTC. The rearrangement links TRBV6-4 to TRBJ2-6, with a weak D call TRBD2 (6 bases). CDR3 length: 16 residues. Trimming cost V 5 bases and J 1 base, with 12 bases left between them. Germline loops: CDR1 MRHNA, CDR2 SNTAGT.

The chain links TRBV6-1 to TRBJ1-3; D remains ambiguous. V gave up 0 bases and J gave up 4 bases, with 19 bases separating them. CDR1 and CDR2 from the germline V gene are MNHNS and SASEGT. The CDR3 consists of 18 residues. The CDR3, as DNA: TGTGCCAGCAGTGAAGCGCCTGGCGGAGTAAGAGCCGGAAACACCATATATTTT. Protein product: CASSEAPGGVRAGNTIYF.

The chain links TRBV5-1 to TRBJ1-2, with TRBD1 matching 11 bases. Per germline, CDR1 SGHRS and CDR2 YFSETQ. This CDR3 is 15 amino acids long. V lost 4 bases, J lost 4 bases, and 6 bases stayed unmatched. CDR3: CASSPGQGGPYGYTF. The CDR3 DNA reads as TGCGCCAGCAGCCCGGGACAGGGGGGACCCTATGGCTACACCTTC. The variable domain in full, with the rest retrieved from reference TRBV5-1 and TRBJ1-2, is KAGVTQTPRYLIKTRGQQVTLSCSPISGHRSVSWYQQTPGQGLQFLFEYFSETQRNKGNFPGRFSGRQFSNSRSEMNVSTLELGDSALYLCASSPGQGGPYGYTFGSGTRLTVV.

The chain joins TRBV11-3 to TRBJ2-3, with 7 bases fitting TRBD1. Germline V lookup: CDR1 SGHNT, CDR2 YENEEA. Germline trimming cut 5 bases from V and 4 bases from J; bases unmatched to any gene: 6. The CDR3 has 14 residues. The DNA for the CDR3 is TGTGCCAGCAGCCTCGGGACAGCTTCAGATACGCAGTATTTT. Translating gives CASSLGTASDTQYF.